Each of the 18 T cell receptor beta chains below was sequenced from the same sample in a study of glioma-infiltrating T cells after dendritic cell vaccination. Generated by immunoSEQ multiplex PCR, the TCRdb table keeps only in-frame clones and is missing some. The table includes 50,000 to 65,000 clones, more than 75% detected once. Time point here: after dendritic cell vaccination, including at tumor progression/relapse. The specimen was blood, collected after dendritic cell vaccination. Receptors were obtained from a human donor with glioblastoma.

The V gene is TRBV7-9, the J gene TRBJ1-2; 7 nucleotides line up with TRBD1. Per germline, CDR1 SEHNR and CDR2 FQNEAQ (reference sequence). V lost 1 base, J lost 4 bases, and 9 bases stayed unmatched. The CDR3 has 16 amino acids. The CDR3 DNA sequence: TGTGCCAGCAGCTTAGGGGCTGGAGGGGGCGGCTATGGCTACACCTTC. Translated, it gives CASSLGAGGGGYGYTF.

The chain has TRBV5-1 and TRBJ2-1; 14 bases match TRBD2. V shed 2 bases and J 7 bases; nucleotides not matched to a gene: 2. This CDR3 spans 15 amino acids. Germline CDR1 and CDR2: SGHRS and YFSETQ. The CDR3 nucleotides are TGCGCCAGCAGCTTACGACTAGCGGGGGGGAATGAGCAGTTCTTC. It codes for CASSLRLAGGNEQFF.

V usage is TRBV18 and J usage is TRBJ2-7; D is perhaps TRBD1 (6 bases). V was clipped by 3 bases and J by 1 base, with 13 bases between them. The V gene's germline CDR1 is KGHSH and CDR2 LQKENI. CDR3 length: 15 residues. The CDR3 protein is CASSPSGARSYEQYF. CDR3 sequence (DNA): TGTGCCAGCTCACCGTCAGGGGCAAGGTCCTACGAGCAGTACTTC.

The CDR3 region has the DNA TGTGCCAGCAGCTTAGGTCGCAATAGCGGGGGCACCGGGGAGCTGTTTTTT. Its translation is CASSLGRNSGGTGELFF. The chain has TRBV7-8 and TRBJ2-2, with 9 bases fitting TRBD2. V dropped 1 base and J dropped 4; count of bases not matched to a gene: 7. The CDR3 loop spans 17 amino acids. Germline CDR1 SGHVS, CDR2 FQNEAQ. Full variable domain (outside the CDR3, taken from reference TRBV7-8 and TRBJ2-2): GAGVSQSPRYKVAKRGQDVALRCDPISGHVSLFWYQQALGQGPEFLTYFQNEAQLDKSGLPSDRFFAERPEGSVSTLKIQRTQQEDSAVYLCASSLGRNSGGTGELFFGEGSRLTVL.

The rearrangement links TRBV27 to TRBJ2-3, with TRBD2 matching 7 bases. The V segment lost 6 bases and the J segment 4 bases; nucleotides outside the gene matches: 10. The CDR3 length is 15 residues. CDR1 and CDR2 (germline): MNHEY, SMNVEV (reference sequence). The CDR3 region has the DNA TGTGCCAGCAGGCACTATGGCGGGGGACCAGATACGCAGTATTTT. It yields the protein CASRHYGGGPDTQYF.

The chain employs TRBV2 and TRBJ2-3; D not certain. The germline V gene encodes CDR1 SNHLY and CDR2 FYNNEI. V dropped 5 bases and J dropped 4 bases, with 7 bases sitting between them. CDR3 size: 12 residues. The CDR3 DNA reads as TGTGCCAGCAGTTTCCCGGCAGATACGCAGTATTTT. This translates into CASSFPADTQYF.

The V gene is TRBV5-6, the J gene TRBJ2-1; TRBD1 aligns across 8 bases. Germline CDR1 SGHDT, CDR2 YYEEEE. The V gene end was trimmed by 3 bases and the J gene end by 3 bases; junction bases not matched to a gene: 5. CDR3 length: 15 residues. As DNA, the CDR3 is TGTGCCAGCAGCTCGGGGGACAGGCGCTACAATGAGCAGTTCTTC. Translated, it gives CASSSGDRRYNEQFF.

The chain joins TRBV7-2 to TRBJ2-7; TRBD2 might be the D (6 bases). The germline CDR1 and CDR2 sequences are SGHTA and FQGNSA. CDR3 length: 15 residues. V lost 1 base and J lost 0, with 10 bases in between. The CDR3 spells CASSLGGDFSYEQYF. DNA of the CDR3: TGTGCCAGCAGCTTAGGGGGGGACTTCTCCTACGAGCAGTACTTC.

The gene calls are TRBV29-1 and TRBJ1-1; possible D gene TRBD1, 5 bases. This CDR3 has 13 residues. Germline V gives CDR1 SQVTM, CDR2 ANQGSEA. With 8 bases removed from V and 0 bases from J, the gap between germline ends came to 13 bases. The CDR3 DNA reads TGCAGCCTAATAGTGGGGCTGAACACTGAAGCTTTCTTT. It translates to CSLIVGLNTEAFF.

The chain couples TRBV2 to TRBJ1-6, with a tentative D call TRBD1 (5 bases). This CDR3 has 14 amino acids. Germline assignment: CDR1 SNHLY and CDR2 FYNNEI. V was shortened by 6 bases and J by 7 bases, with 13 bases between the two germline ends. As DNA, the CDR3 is TGTGCCAGCAGCCCGGACATGGGAAATTCACCCCTCCACTTT. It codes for CASSPDMGNSPLHF.

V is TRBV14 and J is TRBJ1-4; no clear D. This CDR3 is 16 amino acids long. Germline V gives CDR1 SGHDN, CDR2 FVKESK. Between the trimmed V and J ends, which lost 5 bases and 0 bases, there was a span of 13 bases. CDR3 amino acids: CASSSYGIATNEKLFF. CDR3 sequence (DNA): TGTGCCAGCAGCTCATACGGGATTGCAACTAATGAAAAACTGTTTTTT.

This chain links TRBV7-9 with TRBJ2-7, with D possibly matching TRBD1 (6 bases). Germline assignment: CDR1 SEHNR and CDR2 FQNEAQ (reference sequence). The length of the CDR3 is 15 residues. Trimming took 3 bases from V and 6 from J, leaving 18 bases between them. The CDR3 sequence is CASSFLYGTFPEQYF. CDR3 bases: TGTGCCAGCAGCTTCTTATACGGGACATTCCCCGAGCAGTACTTC.

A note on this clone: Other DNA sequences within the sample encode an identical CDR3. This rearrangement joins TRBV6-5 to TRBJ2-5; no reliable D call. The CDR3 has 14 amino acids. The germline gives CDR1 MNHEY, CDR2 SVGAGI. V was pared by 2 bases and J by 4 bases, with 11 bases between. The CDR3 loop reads CASSYGAGRETQYF. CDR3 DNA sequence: TGTGCCAGCAGTTACGGCGCAGGTAGAGAGACCCAGTACTTC.

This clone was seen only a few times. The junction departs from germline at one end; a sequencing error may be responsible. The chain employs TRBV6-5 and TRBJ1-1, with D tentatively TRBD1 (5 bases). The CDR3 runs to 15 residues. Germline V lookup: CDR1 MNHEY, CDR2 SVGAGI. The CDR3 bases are TGTGCCAGCAGTTACTCTCGGTCCGGGGGAGGGAAAGCCCTATTT. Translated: CASSYSRSGGGKALF.

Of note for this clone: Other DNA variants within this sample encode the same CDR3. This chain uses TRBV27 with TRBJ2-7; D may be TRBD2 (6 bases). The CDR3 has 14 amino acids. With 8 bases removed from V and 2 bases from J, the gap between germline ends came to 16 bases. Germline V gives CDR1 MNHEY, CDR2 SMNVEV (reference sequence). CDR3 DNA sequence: TGTGCCAGCGGCTCCGGGACTTTCACCTACGAGCAGTACTTC. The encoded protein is CASGSGTFTYEQYF.

The CDR3 loop is CASSGTGVEFISGANVLTF. The CDR3 bases are TGTGCCAGTAGCGGGACAGGGGTCGAATTTATCTCTGGGGCCAACGTCCTGACTTTC. The chain has TRBV19 and TRBJ2-6; 10 nucleotides match TRBD1. Germline V gene sequence: CDR1 LNHDA, CDR2 SQIVND (reference sequence). The CDR3 covers 19 residues. J gave up 0 bases and V 6 bases, and 11 bases lay outside the gene matches.

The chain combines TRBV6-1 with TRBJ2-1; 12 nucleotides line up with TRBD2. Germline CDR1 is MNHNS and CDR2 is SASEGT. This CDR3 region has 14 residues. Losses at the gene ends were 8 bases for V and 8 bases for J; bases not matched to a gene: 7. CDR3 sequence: CASGATSGGYEQFF. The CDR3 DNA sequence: TGTGCCAGCGGGGCGACTAGCGGGGGCTATGAGCAGTTCTTC.

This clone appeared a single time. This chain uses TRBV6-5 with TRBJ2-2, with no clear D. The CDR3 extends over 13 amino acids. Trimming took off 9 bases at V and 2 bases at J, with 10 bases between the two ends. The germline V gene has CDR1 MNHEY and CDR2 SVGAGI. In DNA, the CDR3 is TGTGCCAGTAAGCGATCCAACACCGGGGAGCTGTTTTTT. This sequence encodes CASKRSNTGELFF.